The 6 T cell receptor beta chains in this list originate from one sample, sequenced in a study of shared clonotypes between healthy human individuals. Sequencing was performed with immunoSEQ multiplex PCR; in TCRdb, only in-frame clones are kept and a portion is missing. The sample lists under 150,000 clones, about 67% occurring once. Material: memory CD8+ T cells sorted from blood. Sample subset: CD45RO+ cells pooled with CCR7-negative TemRA cells. The receptor source for this set is a woman aged 25 to 39 in good health.

The chain combines TRBV5-1 with TRBJ2-1; the D is unclear. The CDR3 spans 15 residues. V lost 0 bases to trimming and J lost 3 bases, with 10 bases between them. Germline V CDR1 and CDR2: SGHRS, YFSETQ. In nucleotides, the CDR3 is TGCGCCAGCAGCTTGGACAATGTACTCTACAATGAGCAGTTCTTC. Translating it yields CASSLDNVLYNEQFF.

V gene TRBV27 combines with J gene TRBJ2-1; D perhaps matches TRBD1 (6 bases). The CDR3 has 15 amino acids. Germline CDR1 is MNHEY and CDR2 is SMNVEV (reference sequence). V lost 7 bases and J lost 0, with 13 bases in between. CDR3 bases: TGTGCCAGCAACAAAGGGACACTCTCCTACAATGAGCAGTTCTTC. Translated: CASNKGTLSYNEQFF.

The V gene is TRBV12-2, the J gene TRBJ1-5; TRBD1 is the table's D call and was not checked against the DNA. TRBV12-2 is assigned pseudogene status. The CDR3 has 14 residues. CDR3 region: CASRHGTGNQPQHF. CDR3 DNA sequence: TGTGCAAGTCGACACGGGACAGGCAATCAGCCCCAGCATTTT.

This clone turned up a few times. The rearrangement links TRBV25-1 to TRBJ2-6; 7 nucleotides match TRBD1. Germline V lookup: CDR1 MGHDK, CDR2 SYGVNS. Germline trimming cut 4 bases from V and 0 bases from J; bases unmatched to any gene: 6. The CDR3 length is 17 residues. The CDR3 bases are TGTGCCAGCAGTGGCCGACAGGGAATCTCTGGGGCCAACGTCCTGACTTTC. It is translated as CASSGRQGISGANVLTF. Together with reference TRBV25-1 and TRBJ2-6, the CDR3 gives the full variable domain: EADIYQTPRYLVIGTGKKITLECSQTMGHDKMYWYQQDPGMELHLIHYSYGVNSTEKGDLSSESTVSRIRTEHFPLTLESARPSHTSQYLCASSGRQGISGANVLTFGAGSRLTVL.

The CDR3 region has the DNA TGTGCCAGCAGCGAGGAGGTCTACGAGCAGTACTTC. Translating it yields CASSEEVYEQYF. The chain uses TRBV7-9 and TRBJ2-7; D may be TRBD2 (5 bases). Trimming shortened V by 5 bases and J by 3 bases, and 8 bases separated the two germline ends. Germline-derived CDR1 and CDR2 are SEHNR and FQNEAQ (reference sequence). The CDR3 totals 12 residues. The whole variable domain, filled in from reference TRBV7-9 and TRBJ2-7, reads DTGVSQNPRHKITKRGQNVTFRCDPISEHNRLYWYRQTLGQGPEFLTYFQNEAQLEKSRLLSDRFSAERPKGSFSTLEIQRTEQGDSAMYLCASSEEVYEQYFGPGTRLTVT.

For the CDR3, the DNA is TGTGCCAGCGGACCTAGCGGGCTGAGTTACGAGCAGTACTTC. This encodes CASGPSGLSYEQYF. The chain combines TRBV6-5 with TRBJ2-7; 8 positions match TRBD2. V dropped 8 bases and J dropped 4; count of bases not matched to a gene: 10. Germline-derived CDR1 and CDR2 are MNHEY and SVGAGI. This CDR3 region has 14 residues.